This record concerns one T cell receptor beta chain sequence. The antigen is not known. The entry originates in a study of T cells in localized non-small cell lung cancer. The study's findings and limits: Median detection of top 100 tumor clones in adjacent lung was roughly 61 clones. Peak T cell clonality was found in uninvolved adjacent lung, exceeding tumor.

Germline V gives CDR1 SGDLS, CDR2 YYNGEE. This CDR3 is built from 15 residues. The germline V and J ends were trimmed by 0 bases and 5 bases, with 14 bases remaining between them. Clones were sequenced by immunoSEQ multiplex PCR, and TCRdb holds only the in-frame ones, with some missing. The sample contains approximately 70,000 clones, less than 90% of which appear only once. V usage is TRBV9 and J usage is TRBJ2-5; weak D call: TRBD2 (6 bases). Sequences were derived from peripheral blood, sampled before any cancer treatment. This TCR derives from a male donor aged 60 or over with stage III squamous cell lung carcinoma. CDR3 DNA: TGTGCCAGCAGCGTAGAACCCGAGGGGAGGGAGACCCAGTACTTC. This gives the protein CASSVEPEGRETQYF.